The clone carrying this T cell receptor (beta chain) was seen a handful of times. What it binds is not known. The source of the sample is a study of early T cells in non-severe SARS-CoV-2 infection. Turning to the study itself: Sequencing targeted bulk RNA from unsorted whole blood, leaving chains unpaired. Broader study findings: There was a bias toward anti-spike CD8 responses in VDJdb matching, which missed private and CD4 specificities.

The trim removed 0 bases at V and 0 bases at J, leaving 6 bases unmatched. CDR3 length equals 16 residues. The germline V gene has CDR1 DFQATT and CDR2 SNEGSKA (reference sequence). Researchers attached unique molecular identifiers to individual cDNA molecules. TCRdb passed the 5' RACE reads through MiXCR, listing each CDR3 protein once. The repertoire holds approximately 69,000 distinct CDR3 sequences, over 9.5% seen once, with 6% to 7% in the top ten. The chain uses TRBV20-1 and TRBJ2-7; 9 nucleotides match TRBD2. The origin of this receptor is an adult who was a healthcare worker with PCR-confirmed SARS-CoV-2 infection or an uninfected control (not recorded which). Sequencing was performed on whole blood. The CDR3 DNA is TGCAGTGCTAGAGATCGCCTAGCGGGGAACTCCTACGAGCAGTACTTC. Its protein is CSARDRLAGNSYEQYF.